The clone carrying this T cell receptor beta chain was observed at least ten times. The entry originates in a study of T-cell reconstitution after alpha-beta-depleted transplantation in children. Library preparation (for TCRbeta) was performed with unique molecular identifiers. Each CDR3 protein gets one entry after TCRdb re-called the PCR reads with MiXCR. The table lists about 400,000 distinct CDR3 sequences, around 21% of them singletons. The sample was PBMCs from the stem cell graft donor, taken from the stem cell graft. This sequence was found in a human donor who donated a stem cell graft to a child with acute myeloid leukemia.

Here the CDR3 reads CSASNPVRGQETQYF. DNA for the CDR3: TGCAGTGCTTCTAACCCTGTAAGAGGGCAAGAGACCCAGTACTTC. This chain joins TRBV20-1 and TRBJ2-5, with D maybe TRBD2 (5 bases). Trimming left V 5 bases short and J 2 bases short, with 18 bases between. The CDR3 runs to 15 residues. CDR1 is DFQATT and CDR2 is SNEGSKA in the germline V gene (reference sequence).